This TCR beta chain was sequenced during a study of naive and memory T cell subsets. In its sample, this clonotype was seen many times. The CDR3 is made up of 14 amino acids. CDR1 is PRHDT and CDR2 is FYEKMQ in the germline V gene (reference sequence). J gave up 2 bases and V 5 bases, and 3 bases lay outside the gene matches. Four PCR rounds used nested alpha and beta constant region primers plus the SP2 primer. From the 5' RACE reads, TCRdb called clonotypes with MiXCR, one entry per CDR3 protein. The table has 50,000 or so distinct CDR3 sequences, 7.2% seen once; the top ten hold 9.7%. A UMI-containing oligonucleotide was joined by 3' ligation to the TCR cDNA template. Whole-blood samples were 2.5 to 3 ml of peripheral blood from healthy adult volunteers.

The TCR originated in a male donor in good health. This chain connects TRBV13 to TRBJ1-5; 7 nucleotides agree with TRBD1. DNA for the CDR3: TGTGCCAGCAGCCCTGGGACAGGCAATCAGCCCCAGCATTTT. Translation: CASSPGTGNQPQHF. Variable domain in full (rest from reference TRBV13 and TRBJ1-5): AAGVIQSPRHLIKEKRETATLKCYPIPRHDTVYWYQQGPGQDPQFLISFYEKMQSDKGSIPDRFSAQQFSDYHSELNMSSLELGDSALYFCASSPGTGNQPQHFGDGTRLSIL.